A selection of T cell receptor beta chains follows, all from one sample in a study of cytomegalovirus exposure and HLA in healthy donors. Clones were read by immunoSEQ multiplex PCR, and TCRdb kept only the in-frame ones, dropping some. The sample consists of some 140,000 clones, about 87% of them appearing once. Sequencing was done on a sample of PBMCs. These receptor sequences come from a woman aged 25-40 years in good health and CMV-seropositive. The CDR3 runs from the conserved cysteine through the conserved F or W. A D gene is named only where the DNA matches it firmly. Clone size, where shown, is once, few, many, or a class for clones that have expanded.

CDR3aa: CASSPGQVAYEQYF
CDR3nt: TGTGCCAGTAGCCCGGGACAGGTTGCCTACGAGCAGTACTTC
d_gene: TRBD1
abundance: NA
j_gene: TRBJ2-7
v_gene: TRBV19

CDR3aa: CASSMTVFSNQPQHF
CDR3nt: TGTGCCAGTAGTATGACAGTCTTTAGCAATCAGCCCCAGCATTTT
d_gene: NA
abundance: NA
j_gene: TRBJ1-5
v_gene: TRBV19

CDR3aa: CASSLVALGGTGELFF
CDR3nt: TGTGCCAGCAGCTTGGTCGCGTTAGGGGGCACCGGGGAGCTGTTTTTT
d_gene: NA
abundance: NA
j_gene: TRBJ2-2
v_gene: TRBV5-6

CDR3aa: CATSIRDNSNEQFF
CDR3nt: TGTGCCACCAGCATCCGGGACAACTCCAATGAGCAGTTCTTC
d_gene: NA
abundance: NA
j_gene: TRBJ2-1
v_gene: TRBV15

CDR3aa: CASSRTVIGYEQYF
CDR3nt: TGTGCCAGCAGTAGGACAGTAATCGGTTACGAGCAGTACTTC
d_gene: NA
abundance: NA
j_gene: TRBJ2-7
v_gene: TRBV2

CDR3aa: CASSLAVAGRGKLFF
CDR3nt: TGTGCCAGCAGCTTAGCAGTAGCGGGGAGGGGAAAACTGTTTTTT
d_gene: NA
abundance: NA
j_gene: TRBJ1-4
v_gene: TRBV11-2

CDR3aa: CAVGRQGNQPQHF
CDR3nt: TGTGCCGTGGGTCGGCAGGGAAATCAGCCCCAGCATTTT
d_gene: NA
abundance: NA
j_gene: TRBJ1-5
v_gene: TRBV7-9

CDR3aa: CASRGTGKNTEAFF
CDR3nt: TGCGCCAGCAGGGGGACAGGGAAGAACACTGAAGCTTTCTTT
d_gene: TRBD1
abundance: once
j_gene: TRBJ1-1
v_gene: TRBV10-2

CDR3aa: CATFGQDEGYTF
CDR3nt: TGTGCCACCTTTGGACAGGATGAAGGCTACACCTTC
d_gene: TRBD1
abundance: NA
j_gene: TRBJ1-2
v_gene: TRBV19

CDR3aa: CASSKNRDTGELFF
CDR3nt: TGTGCCAGCTCAAAAAACAGGGACACCGGGGAGCTGTTTTTT
d_gene: NA
abundance: NA
j_gene: TRBJ2-2
v_gene: TRBV18